This TCR beta chain came from a study of blood T cell repertoires in COVID-19. Across the study: Whether acute or convalescent, the COVID-19 samples came from the United States, Italy and Spain. T cells, B-cell-depleted T cells, or PBMCs supplied cDNA or gDNA.

In the original processing: Counts of nucleated cells, estimated from reference gene primer amplification, were obtained. The table came from immunoSEQ multiplex PCR; TCRdb's copy has only in-frame clones and leaves some out. V and J calls and clone size are given by that table; D and trimming were obtained from the DNA. The table shows about 310,000 clones, with roughly 84% occurring only once. Only a few counts were recorded for this clone. Other DNA sequences in the sample encode the same CDR3. The origin of this receptor is a man in his fifties with active or convalescent COVID-19. Sequencing was done on a sample of peripheral blood.

DNA for the CDR3: TGCGCCAGCAGCTTGACAGCTATGAACACTGAAGCTTTCTTT. As protein: CASSLTAMNTEAFF. The V call is TRBV5-1, the J call TRBJ1-1; D gene unclear. V gave up 1 base and J gave up 0 bases, with 7 bases separating them. The CDR3 is made up of 14 amino acids. The germline V gene has CDR1 SGHRS and CDR2 YFSETQ.